This entry is about one T cell receptor (beta chain). The target antigen is unknown. This entry comes from a study of cytomegalovirus exposure and HLA in healthy donors. Trimming took off 1 base at V and 2 bases at J, with 9 bases between the two ends. The CDR3 runs to 14 residues. Germline V gene data show CDR1 as SGHAT and CDR2 as FQDESV (reference sequence). General study points: TCR beta sequences numbering fewer than 20,000 were associated with HLA alleles at 0.05 false discovery rate in a later analysis. Previous analysis showed most TCR beta V segments were productive about 90% or about 30% of the time.

The primer mix had 60 Vbeta and 13 Jbeta primers. Original processing methods: Among the unique TCR beta chains that a later analysis counted, around 72 million in all, 10 million to 13 million were shared. The protocol was immunoSEQ multiplex PCR, while the TCRdb copy is restricted to in-frame clones and leaves out a portion. The D gene and trimming were derived from the DNA, and the V and J assignments and clone size from that table. This sample has around 58,000 clones, with 77% found just once. Sequencing used PBMCs. This TCR was sampled from a female donor in good health and CMV-seronegative. The V call is TRBV11-1, the J call TRBJ2-7; the D gene is possibly TRBD1 (5 bases). CDR3 in amino acids: CASSLGQGTYEQYF. The CDR3 DNA sequence: TGTGCCAGCAGCTTAGGTCAGGGTACCTACGAGCAGTACTTC.